This T cell receptor beta chain came from a study of cytomegalovirus exposure and HLA in healthy donors. Looking at the study overall: The 120 or so validation repertoires were reported in a later analysis to have been generated on the same platform as the roughly 670 first-cohort repertoires.

CDR1 SGHRS and CDR2 YFSETQ come from the germline V gene. CDR3 length: 16 amino acids. V was clipped by 4 bases and J by 1 base; unmatched bases: 7. Whole-study findings and limits: Cytomegalovirus-associated status was assigned to 164 TCR beta chains. Specificity of a few CMV-associated chains for CMV antigens was verified in vitro. Reported results showed that the classifier diagnosed cytomegalovirus status with high specificity and sensitivity.

To note about this clone: Its antigen is unidentified.

Profiling relied on immunoSEQ multiplex PCR, and the TCRdb table lists in-frame clones only, not all of them. The sample gives 200,000 to 250,000 clones, roughly 83% of which show up once; roughly 6% is in the top ten. The source is a woman between 18 and 29 years old in good health and CMV-seronegative. Material for sequencing was PBMCs. V is TRBV5-1 and J is TRBJ1-1, with 10 bases matching TRBD1. The CDR3 DNA follows: TGCGCCAGCAGCAAACGGACAGGGGGTGGGAACACTGAAGCTTTCTTT. Translated, it gives CASSKRTGGGNTEAFF. Based on the CDR3 plus reference TRBV5-1 and TRBJ1-1, the full variable domain is KAGVTQTPRYLIKTRGQQVTLSCSPISGHRSVSWYQQTPGQGLQFLFEYFSETQRNKGNFPGRFSGRQFSNSRSEMNVSTLELGDSALYLCASSKRTGGGNTEAFFGQGTRLTVV.